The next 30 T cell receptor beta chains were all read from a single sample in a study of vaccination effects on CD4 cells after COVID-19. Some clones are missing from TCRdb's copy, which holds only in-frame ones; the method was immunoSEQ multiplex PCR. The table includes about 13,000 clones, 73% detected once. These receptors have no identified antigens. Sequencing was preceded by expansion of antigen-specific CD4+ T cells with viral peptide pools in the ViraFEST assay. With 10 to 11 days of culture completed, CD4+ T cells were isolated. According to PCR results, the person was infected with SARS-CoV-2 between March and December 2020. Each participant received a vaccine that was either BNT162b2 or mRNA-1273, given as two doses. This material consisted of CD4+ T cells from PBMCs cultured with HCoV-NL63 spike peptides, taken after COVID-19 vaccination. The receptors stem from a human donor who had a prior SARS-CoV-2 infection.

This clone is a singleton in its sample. The CDR3 DNA reads TGTGCCAGCAGCCAACCTTGGGAAAAACTGTTTTTT. Residues: CASSQPWEKLFF. The chain joins TRBV7-2 to TRBJ1-4; D gene unclear. Trimming took off 5 bases at V and 8 bases at J, with 9 bases between the two ends. CDR1 SGHTA and CDR2 FQGNSA come from the germline V gene. This CDR3 region has 12 residues.

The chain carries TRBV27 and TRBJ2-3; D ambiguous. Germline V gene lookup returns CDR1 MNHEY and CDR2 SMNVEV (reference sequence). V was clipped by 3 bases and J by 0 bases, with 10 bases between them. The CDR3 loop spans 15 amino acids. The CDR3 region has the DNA TGTGCCAGCAGTTTTCAGTATACTAGCACAGATACGCAGTATTTT. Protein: CASSFQYTSTDTQYF.

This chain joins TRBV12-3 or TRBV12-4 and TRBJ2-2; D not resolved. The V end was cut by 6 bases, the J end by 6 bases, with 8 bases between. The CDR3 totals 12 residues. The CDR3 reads CASRFNAGELFF. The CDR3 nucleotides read TGTGCCAGCAGATTTAACGCCGGGGAGCTGTTTTTT.

The DNA of the CDR3 is TGTGCCAGCGAAGGGAGAGGGGGCACTGAAGCTTTCTTT. This sequence encodes CASEGRGGTEAFF. The genes are TRBV19 and TRBJ1-1, with D possibly TRBD1 on 6 matching bases. V lost 9 bases to trimming and J lost 4 bases, with 15 bases between them. This CDR3 has 13 residues. Germline-derived CDR1 and CDR2 are LNHDA and SQIVND (reference sequence).

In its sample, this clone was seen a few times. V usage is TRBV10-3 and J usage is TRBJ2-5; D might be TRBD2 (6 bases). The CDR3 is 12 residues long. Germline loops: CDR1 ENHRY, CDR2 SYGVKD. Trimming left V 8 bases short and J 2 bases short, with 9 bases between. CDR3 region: CAIRGGQETQYF. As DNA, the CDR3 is TGTGCCATCCGGGGAGGACAAGAGACCCAGTACTTC.

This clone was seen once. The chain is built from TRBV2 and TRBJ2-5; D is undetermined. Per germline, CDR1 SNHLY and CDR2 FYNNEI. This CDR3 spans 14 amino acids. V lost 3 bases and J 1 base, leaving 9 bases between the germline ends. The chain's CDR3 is CASSDISFQETQYF. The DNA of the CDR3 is TGTGCCAGCAGTGATATCAGTTTCCAAGAGACCCAGTACTTC.

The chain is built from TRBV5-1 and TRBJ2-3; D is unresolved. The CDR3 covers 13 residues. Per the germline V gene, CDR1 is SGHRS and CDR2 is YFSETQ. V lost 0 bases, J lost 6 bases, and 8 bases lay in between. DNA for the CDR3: TGCGCCAGCAGCTTGGTACCTGCCGATACGCAGTATTTT. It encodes CASSLVPADTQYF.

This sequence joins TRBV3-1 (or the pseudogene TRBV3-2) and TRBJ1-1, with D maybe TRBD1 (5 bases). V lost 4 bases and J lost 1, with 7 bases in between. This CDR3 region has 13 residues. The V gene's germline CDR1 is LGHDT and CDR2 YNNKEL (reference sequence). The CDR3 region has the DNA TGTGCCAGCAGCCCTGGACAGAACACTGAAGCTTTCTTT. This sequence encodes CASSPGQNTEAFF.

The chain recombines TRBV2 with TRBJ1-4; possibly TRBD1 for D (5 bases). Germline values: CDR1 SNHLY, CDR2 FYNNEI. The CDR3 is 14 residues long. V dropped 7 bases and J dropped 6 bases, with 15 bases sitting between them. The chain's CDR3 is CASKGSLGDEKLFF. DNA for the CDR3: TGTGCCAGCAAGGGGAGCCTCGGAGATGAAAAACTGTTTTTT. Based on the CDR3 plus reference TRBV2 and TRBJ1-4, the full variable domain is EPEVTQTPSHQVTQMGQEVILRCVPISNHLYFYWYRQILGQKVEFLVSFYNNEISEKSEIFDDQFSVERPDGSNFTLKIRSTKLEDSAMYFCASKGSLGDEKLFFGSGTQLSVL.

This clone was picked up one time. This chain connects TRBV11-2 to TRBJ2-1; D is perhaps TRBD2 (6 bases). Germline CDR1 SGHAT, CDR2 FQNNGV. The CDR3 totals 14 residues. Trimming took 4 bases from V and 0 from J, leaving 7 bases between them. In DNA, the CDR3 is TGTGCCAGCAGCTCCGGGAGCTCCTACAATGAGCAGTTCTTC. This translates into CASSSGSSYNEQFF.

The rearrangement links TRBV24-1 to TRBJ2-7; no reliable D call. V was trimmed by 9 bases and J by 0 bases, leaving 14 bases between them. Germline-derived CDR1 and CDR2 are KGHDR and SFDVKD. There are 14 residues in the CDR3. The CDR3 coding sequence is TGTGCCACCCCTGCAATCTTGGCCTCCTACGAGCAGTACTTC. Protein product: CATPAILASYEQYF.

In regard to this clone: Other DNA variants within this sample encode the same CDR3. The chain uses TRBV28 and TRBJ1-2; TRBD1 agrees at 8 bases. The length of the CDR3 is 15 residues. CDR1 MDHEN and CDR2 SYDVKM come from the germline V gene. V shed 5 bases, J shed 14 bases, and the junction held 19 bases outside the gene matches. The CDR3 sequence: CASSRQGISKRGNTF. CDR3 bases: TGTGCCAGCAGTCGACAGGGGATTAGTAAGCGGGGTAATACCTTC.

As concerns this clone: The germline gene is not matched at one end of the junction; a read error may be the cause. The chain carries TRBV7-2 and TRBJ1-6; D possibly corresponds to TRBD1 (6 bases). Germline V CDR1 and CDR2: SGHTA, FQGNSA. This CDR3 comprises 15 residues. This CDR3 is CASSLDSGEVSPLHF. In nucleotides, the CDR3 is TGTGCCAGCAGTTTAGATTCAGGGGAGGTTTCACCCCTCCACTTT. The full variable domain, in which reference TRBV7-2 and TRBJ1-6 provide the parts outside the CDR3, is GAGVSQSPSNKVTEKGKDVELRCDPISGHTALYWYRQSLGQGLEFLIYFQGNSAPDKSGLPSDRFSAERTGGSVSTLTIQRTQQEDSAVYLCASSLDSGEVSPLHFGNGTRLTVT.

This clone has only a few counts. Here the CDR3 DNA reads TGTGCCAGCAGCACTAGCGGGACGGGCGAGCAGTACTTC. Translating it yields CASSTSGTGEQYF. The rearrangement uses TRBV7-3 and TRBJ2-7, with TRBD2 identical over 10 bases. Per germline, CDR1 SGHTA and CDR2 FQGTGA. This CDR3 is built from 13 residues. J lost 6 bases, V lost 5 bases, and 4 bases had no gene match. The whole variable domain, remainder taken from reference TRBV7-3 and TRBJ2-7, is GAGVSQTPSNKVTEKGKYVELRCDPISGHTALYWYRQSLGQGPEFLIYFQGTGAADDSGLPNDRFFAVRPEGSVSTLKIQRTERGDSAVYLCASSTSGTGEQYFGPGTRLTVT.

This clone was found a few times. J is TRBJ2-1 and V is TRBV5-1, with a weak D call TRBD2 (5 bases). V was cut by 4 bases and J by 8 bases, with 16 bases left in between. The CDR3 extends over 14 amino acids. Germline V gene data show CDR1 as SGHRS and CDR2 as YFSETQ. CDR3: CASSTQTNGDEQFF. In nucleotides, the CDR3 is TGCGCCAGCAGCACCCAGACCAACGGGGATGAGCAGTTCTTC.

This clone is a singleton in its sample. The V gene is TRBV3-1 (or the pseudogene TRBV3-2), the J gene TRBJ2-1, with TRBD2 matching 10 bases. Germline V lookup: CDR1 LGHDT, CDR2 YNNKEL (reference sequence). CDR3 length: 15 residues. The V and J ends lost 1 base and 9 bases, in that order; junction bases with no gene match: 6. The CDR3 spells CASSQVLAGEGEQFF. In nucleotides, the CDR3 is TGTGCCAGCAGCCAAGTCCTAGCGGGAGAGGGTGAGCAGTTCTTC.

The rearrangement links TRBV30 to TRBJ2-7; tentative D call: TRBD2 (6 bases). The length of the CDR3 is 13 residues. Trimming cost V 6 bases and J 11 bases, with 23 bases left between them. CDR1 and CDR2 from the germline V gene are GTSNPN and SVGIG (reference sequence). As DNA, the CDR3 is TGTGCCTGCGCCTACCAAATGAAGGGACTTGAGTACTTC. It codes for CACAYQMKGLEYF.

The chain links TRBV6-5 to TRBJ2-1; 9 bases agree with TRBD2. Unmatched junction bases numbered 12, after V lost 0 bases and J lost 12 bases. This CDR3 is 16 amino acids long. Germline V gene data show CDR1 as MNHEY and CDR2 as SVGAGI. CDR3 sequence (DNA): TGTGCCAGCAGTTACTCTCCGATAGCGGGAGAATCAGGGCAGTTCTTC. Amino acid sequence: CASSYSPIAGESGQFF.

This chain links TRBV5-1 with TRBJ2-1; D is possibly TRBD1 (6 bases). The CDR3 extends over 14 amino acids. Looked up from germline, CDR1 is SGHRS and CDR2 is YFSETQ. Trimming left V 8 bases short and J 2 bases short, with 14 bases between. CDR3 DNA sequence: TGCGCCAGTAGAGTACAGGGTACCTACAATGAGCAGTTCTTC. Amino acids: CASRVQGTYNEQFF. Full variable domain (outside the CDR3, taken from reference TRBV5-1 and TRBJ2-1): KAGVTQTPRYLIKTRGQQVTLSCSPISGHRSVSWYQQTPGQGLQFLFEYFSETQRNKGNFPGRFSGRQFSNSRSEMNVSTLELGDSALYLCASRVQGTYNEQFFGPGTRLTVL.

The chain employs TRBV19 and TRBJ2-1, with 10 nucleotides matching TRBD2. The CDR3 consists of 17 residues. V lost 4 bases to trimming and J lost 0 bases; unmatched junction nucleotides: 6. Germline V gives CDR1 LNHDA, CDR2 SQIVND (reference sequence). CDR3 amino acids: CASSTDRTSGSYNEQFF. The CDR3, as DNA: TGTGCCAGTAGTACCGACCGGACTAGCGGCTCCTACAATGAGCAGTTCTTC.

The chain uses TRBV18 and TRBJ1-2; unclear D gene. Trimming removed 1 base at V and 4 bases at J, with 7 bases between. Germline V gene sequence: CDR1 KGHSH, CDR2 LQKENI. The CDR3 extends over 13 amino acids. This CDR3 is CASSPQDAYGYTF. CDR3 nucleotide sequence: TGTGCCAGCTCACCACAGGATGCCTATGGCTACACCTTC. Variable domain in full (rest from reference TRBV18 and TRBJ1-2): NAGVMQNPRHLVRRRGQEARLRCSPMKGHSHVYWYRQLPEEGLKFMVYLQKENIIDESGMPKERFSAEFPKEGPSILRIQQVVRGDSAAYFCASSPQDAYGYTFGSGTRLTVV.

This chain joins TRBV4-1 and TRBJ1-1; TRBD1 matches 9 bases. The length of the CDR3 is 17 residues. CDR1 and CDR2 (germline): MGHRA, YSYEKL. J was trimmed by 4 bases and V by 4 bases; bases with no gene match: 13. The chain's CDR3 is CASSRDRVVIFGTEAFF. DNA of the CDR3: TGCGCCAGCAGCCGGGACAGGGTCGTTATTTTCGGCACTGAAGCTTTCTTT.

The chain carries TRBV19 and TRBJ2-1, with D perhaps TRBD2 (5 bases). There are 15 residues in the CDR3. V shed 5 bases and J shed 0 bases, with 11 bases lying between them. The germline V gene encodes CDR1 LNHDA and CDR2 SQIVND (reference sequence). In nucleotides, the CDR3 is TGTGCCAGTAGTGAAACTAGTAGCTCCTACAATGAGCAGTTCTTC. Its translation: CASSETSSSYNEQFF.

The CDR3 protein is CASSFRTANTGELFF. The DNA of the CDR3 is TGTGCCAGCAGCTTTAGGACAGCGAACACCGGGGAGCTGTTTTTT. This sequence joins TRBV11-3 and TRBJ2-2; maybe TRBD1 (6 bases). CDR1 and CDR2 from the germline V gene are SGHNT and YENEEA. The CDR3 loop spans 15 amino acids. V lost 3 bases and J 0 bases, leaving 8 bases between the germline ends.

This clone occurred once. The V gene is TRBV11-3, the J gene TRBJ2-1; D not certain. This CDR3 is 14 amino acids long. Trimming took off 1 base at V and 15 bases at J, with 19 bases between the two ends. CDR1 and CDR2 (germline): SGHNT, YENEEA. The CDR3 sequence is CASSLVSTVSSRFF. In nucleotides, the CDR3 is TGTGCCAGCAGCTTAGTATCCACGGTATCCTCTCGGTTCTTC.

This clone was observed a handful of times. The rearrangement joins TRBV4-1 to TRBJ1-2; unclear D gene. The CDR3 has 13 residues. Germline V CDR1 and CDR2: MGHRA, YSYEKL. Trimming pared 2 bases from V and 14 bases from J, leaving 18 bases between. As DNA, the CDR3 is TGCGCCAGCAGCCAAAATCTCCTCGAGGGCCGGACCTTC. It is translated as CASSQNLLEGRTF.

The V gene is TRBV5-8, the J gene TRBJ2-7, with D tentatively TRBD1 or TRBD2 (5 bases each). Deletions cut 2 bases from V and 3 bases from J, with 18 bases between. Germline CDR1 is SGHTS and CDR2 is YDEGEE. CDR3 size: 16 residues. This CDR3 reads CASSLFGGRGFYEQYF. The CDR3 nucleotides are TGTGCCAGCAGCTTATTTGGGGGTCGGGGCTTCTACGAGCAGTACTTC.

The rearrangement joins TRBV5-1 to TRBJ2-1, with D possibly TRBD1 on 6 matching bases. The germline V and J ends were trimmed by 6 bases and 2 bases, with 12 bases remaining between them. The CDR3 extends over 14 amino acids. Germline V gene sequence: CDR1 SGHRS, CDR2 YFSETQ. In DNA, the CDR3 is TGCGCCAGCAAGGGGGATGTCGCCTACAATGAGCAGTTCTTC. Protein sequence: CASKGDVAYNEQFF.

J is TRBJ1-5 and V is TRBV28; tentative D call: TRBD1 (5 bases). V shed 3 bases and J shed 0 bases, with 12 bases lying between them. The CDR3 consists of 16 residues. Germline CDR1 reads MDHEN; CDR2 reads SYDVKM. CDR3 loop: CASSFQGYYSNQPQHF. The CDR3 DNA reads TGTGCCAGCAGTTTCCAGGGATACTATAGCAATCAGCCCCAGCATTTT.

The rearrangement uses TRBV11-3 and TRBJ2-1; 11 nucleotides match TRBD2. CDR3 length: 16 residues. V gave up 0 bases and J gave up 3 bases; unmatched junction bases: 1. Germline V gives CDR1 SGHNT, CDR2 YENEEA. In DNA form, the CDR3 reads TGTGCCAGCAGCTTAGAGGGACTAGCGGTCTACAATGAGCAGTTCTTC. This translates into CASSLEGLAVYNEQFF.